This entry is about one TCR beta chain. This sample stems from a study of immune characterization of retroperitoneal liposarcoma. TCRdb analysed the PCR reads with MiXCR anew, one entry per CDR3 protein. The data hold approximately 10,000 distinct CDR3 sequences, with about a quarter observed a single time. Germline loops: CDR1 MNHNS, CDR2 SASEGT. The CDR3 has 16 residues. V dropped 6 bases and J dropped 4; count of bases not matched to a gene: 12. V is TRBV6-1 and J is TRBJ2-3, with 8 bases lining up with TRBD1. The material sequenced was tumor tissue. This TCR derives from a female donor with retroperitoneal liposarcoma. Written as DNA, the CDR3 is TGTGCCAGCAGCACCTCTGCCGGACAGGGAGCAGATACGCAGTATTTT. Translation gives CASSTSAGQGADTQYF.